The 29 T cell receptor beta chains given below trace back to one sample, sequenced in a study of breast tumors, draining lymph nodes, adjacent tissues. Using its own MiXCR run on the multiplex PCR reads, TCRdb lists one record per CDR3 protein. The table shows around 190,000 distinct CDR3 sequences, with around a third occurring only once. Breast cancer patients provided tissue from their axillary draining lymph nodes. Source material: axillary lymph node tissue. The source of these receptors is a female donor with breast cancer. Some clones in this sample may be carry-over from other donors' samples.

This clonotype was seen at least ten times. The V call is TRBV7-9, the J call TRBJ1-6, with D unclear. Germline V CDR1 and CDR2: SEHNR, FQNEAQ (reference sequence). Trimming removed 5 bases from V and 0 bases from J, with 11 bases in between. This CDR3 spans 16 amino acids. The CDR3 loop reads CASSPRGSSYNSPLHF. The CDR3 DNA follows: TGTGCCAGCAGCCCCCGAGGGAGCTCCTATAATTCACCCCTCCACTTT.

This clonotype was counted many times. The genes are TRBV5-4 and TRBJ1-2; D might be TRBD1 (6 bases). Germline-derived CDR1 and CDR2 are SGHNT and YYREEE (reference sequence). Trimming took off 4 bases at V and 7 bases at J, with 26 bases between the two ends. CDR3 length equals 17 residues. The CDR3 protein is CASSPPSGGPGGSGYTF. CDR3 in DNA: TGTGCCAGCAGCCCCCCGTCGGGGGGCCCGGGAGGGAGTGGCTACACCTTC.

This clonotype was counted many times. The gene calls are TRBV3-1 and TRBJ1-4; perhaps TRBD1 as D (5 bases). There are 12 residues in the CDR3. Germline V CDR1 and CDR2: LGHDT, YNNKEL (reference sequence). V lost 3 bases and J 7 bases, leaving 6 bases between the germline ends. CDR3 amino acids: CASSHGGEKLFF. The DNA of the CDR3 is TGTGCCAGCAGCCATGGGGGTGAAAAACTGTTTTTT.

This clonotype showed up just once. One end of the junction is discordant with germline, which a read error may explain. This rearrangement joins TRBV10-3 to TRBJ2-3; 13 bases map to TRBD2. The CDR3 totals 19 residues. Germline V lookup: CDR1 ENHRY, CDR2 SYGVKD. The CDR3 coding sequence is TGTGCCAGCAGTCCCCAGCTGGGAACTAGCGGGGGGGCCGCAGATACGCAGTATTTT. Its protein product is CASSPQLGTSGGAADTQYF.

In its sample, this clonotype was seen many times. This chain uses TRBV29-1 with TRBJ2-1; 9 nucleotides match TRBD1. The J segment lost 15 bases and the V segment lost 2 bases, leaving 11 bases of the junction unmatched. This CDR3 spans 13 amino acids. CDR1 and CDR2 (germline): SQVTM, ANQGSEA. CDR3: CSVELPATGGPFF. In DNA form, the CDR3 reads TGCAGCGTTGAATTACCGGCGACAGGGGGACCGTTCTTC.

There are many counts of this clonotype. This sequence joins TRBV10-3 and TRBJ2-7; 8 bases map to TRBD1. This CDR3 has 12 residues. V was clipped by 10 bases and J by 2 bases; unmatched bases: 4. Germline CDR1 reads ENHRY; CDR2 reads SYGVKD. The CDR3 region is CATTGDTYEQYF. CDR3 in DNA: TGTGCCACGACAGGGGACACCTACGAGCAGTACTTC.

As for this clonotype: A much larger clone differs from this one at a single base, so this may be a read error. The chain carries TRBV6-6 and TRBJ2-3; TRBD1 matches 8 bases. The CDR3 consists of 17 residues. CDR1 is MNHNY and CDR2 is SVGAGI in the germline V gene (reference sequence). V lost 5 bases and J lost 3; bases outside the gene matches: 13. CDR3 loop: CASSQPRQGFRTDTQYF. The CDR3 nucleotides read TGTGCCAGCAGTCAACCGAGACAGGGGTTCCGGACAGATACGCAGTATTTT.

This clonotype was seen repeatedly, ten times or more. This chain connects TRBV4-2 to TRBJ2-7; 12 nucleotides line up with TRBD2. V shed 4 bases, J shed 2 bases, and the junction held 6 bases outside the gene matches. The CDR3 runs 16 residues. The germline V gene encodes CDR1 LGHNA and CDR2 YNFKEQ. For the CDR3, the DNA is TGTGCCAGCAGCCTCAGTCTAGCGGGAGGGGCCTACGAGCAGTACTTC. Translated: CASSLSLAGGAYEQYF.

This chain joins TRBV5-5 and TRBJ1-2; weak D call: TRBD1 (5 bases). CDR1 is SGHKS and CDR2 is YYEKEE in the germline V gene (reference sequence). The CDR3 contains 13 residues. Trimming stripped 0 bases from V and 9 bases from J, with 12 bases between. CDR3: CASSLVVTERYTF. For the CDR3, the DNA is TGTGCCAGCAGCTTGGTCGTGACAGAGCGCTACACCTTC.

In this sample, this clonotype turned up a few times. Possible read error: a much larger clone is one base away. This rearrangement joins TRBV10-3 to TRBJ2-3; the match to TRBD2 covers 11 bases. Germline CDR1 and CDR2: ENHRY and SYGVKD. The CDR3 consists of 17 residues. V gave up 2 bases and J gave up 2 bases; unmatched junction bases: 6. The CDR3 sequence is CAISEGLAGGTTDTQYF. The CDR3 DNA reads as TGTGCCATCAGTGAGGGCCTAGCGGGAGGTACCACAGATACGCAGTATTTT.

The rearrangement links TRBV20-1 to TRBJ2-1, with 7 bases identical to TRBD2. V shed 7 bases, J shed 9 bases, and the junction held 18 bases outside the gene matches. Germline CDR1 DFQATT, CDR2 SNEGSKA (reference sequence). The CDR3 extends over 15 amino acids. Here the CDR3 reads CSVRKGRDVNTEQFF. Written as DNA, the CDR3 is TGCAGTGTACGAAAAGGGAGGGATGTGAACACTGAGCAGTTCTTC.

This clonotype was picked up many times. The chain combines TRBV27 with TRBJ1-2; D possibly corresponds to TRBD1 (6 bases). Per the germline V gene, CDR1 is MNHEY and CDR2 is SMNVEV (reference sequence). V was trimmed by 5 bases and J by 10 bases, leaving 11 bases between them. The CDR3 spans 11 residues. CDR3: CASSNREDYTF. In nucleotides, the CDR3 is TGTGCCAGCAGTAACAGGGAGGACTACACCTTC.

The V gene is TRBV11-2, the J gene TRBJ2-3; D is unclear. The length of the CDR3 is 11 residues. V lost 2 bases to trimming and J lost 11 bases, with 8 bases between them. The V gene's germline CDR1 is SGHAT and CDR2 FQNNGV. The CDR3 reads CASSLHNEQYF. The CDR3 DNA follows: TGTGCCAGCAGCTTACACAATGAGCAGTATTTT.

The genes are TRBV6-1 and TRBJ2-5; D is perhaps TRBD1 (7 bases). This CDR3 has 19 amino acids. V was cut by 5 bases and J by 5 bases, with 30 bases left in between. Germline V gene sequence: CDR1 MNHNS, CDR2 SASEGT. CDR3 region: CASSYLWSAGQKLGETQYF. DNA of the CDR3: TGTGCCAGCAGTTACCTCTGGTCGGCGGGACAGAAGTTAGGGGAGACCCAGTACTTC.

This clonotype was counted ten times or more. The chain uses TRBV7-9 and TRBJ1-5; D is uncertain. This CDR3 has 16 amino acids. Germline CDR1 reads SEHNR; CDR2 reads FQNEAQ (reference sequence). Trimming took 6 bases from V and 0 from J, leaving 15 bases between them. The CDR3 DNA follows: TGTGCCAGCAGTCGTCTGGACCTTGATAGCAATCAGCCCCAGCATTTT. This gives the protein CASSRLDLDSNQPQHF.

This clonotype was picked up many times. The genes are TRBV7-6 and TRBJ2-5; D gene unclear. Germline-derived CDR1 and CDR2 are SGHVS and FNYEAQ. V lost 5 bases and J lost 1, with 8 bases in between. The CDR3 is 13 residues long. The CDR3 here is CASSDIVQETQYF. Here the CDR3 DNA reads TGTGCCAGCAGCGACATAGTCCAAGAGACCCAGTACTTC. The entire variable domain, with the rest obtained from reference TRBV7-6 and TRBJ2-5, is as follows: GAGVSQSPRYKVTKRGQDVALRCDPISGHVSLYWYRQALGQGPEFLTYFNYEAQQDKSGLPNDRFSAERPEGSISTLTIQRTEQRDSAMYRCASSDIVQETQYFGPGTRLLVL.

This clonotype was recorded many times. The chain employs TRBV12-3 or TRBV12-4 and TRBJ2-5; a possible D gene is TRBD2 (5 bases). This CDR3 comprises 13 residues. The ends were cut back, 3 bases at V and 5 bases at J, with 10 bases in the middle. CDR3 sequence: CASSLNPGETQYF. Here the CDR3 DNA reads TGTGCCAGCAGTTTGAACCCGGGGGAGACCCAGTACTTC.

This chain joins TRBV20-1 and TRBJ1-4; no firm D call. This CDR3 is 8 amino acids long. Deletions cut 6 bases from V and 8 bases from J, with 1 base between. CDR1 and CDR2 from the germline V gene are DFQATT and SNEGSKA (reference sequence). The CDR3 loop reads CSAEKLFF. In nucleotides, the CDR3 is TGCAGTGCGGAAAAACTGTTTTTT.

The chain uses TRBV18 and TRBJ2-1, with 9 positions matching TRBD2. The CDR3 runs to 17 residues. The V and J ends lost 2 bases and 5 bases, in that order; junction bases with no gene match: 10. Germline CDR1 KGHSH, CDR2 LQKENI. Written as DNA, the CDR3 is TGTGCCAGCTCACCATTCCCCGGCCAGCGGGGGGACAATGAGCAGTTCTTC. This codes for CASSPFPGQRGDNEQFF.

The V gene is TRBV6-1, the J gene TRBJ2-1, with TRBD2 matching over 9 bases. The CDR3 has 19 amino acids. The germline V gene has CDR1 MNHNS and CDR2 SASEGT. The V gene end was trimmed by 4 bases and the J gene end by 4 bases; junction bases not matched to a gene: 17. The CDR3, as DNA: TGTGCCAGCAGTGGAGTTATCTTGGGGCGGGAGGGGGCTTACAATGAGCAGTTCTTC. Its protein product is CASSGVILGREGAYNEQFF.

This clonotype was seen more than once but under ten times. A much more abundant neighbour one base away suggests this may be a read error. The rearrangement links TRBV9 to TRBJ2-7; 12 bases match TRBD1. The CDR3 is 14 residues long. Germline V gene lookup returns CDR1 SGDLS and CDR2 YYNGEE. The CDR3 nucleotides read TGTGCCAGCAGCGAGAGGGACAGGGGGCGCGAGCAGTCCTTC. Encoded protein: CASSERDRGREQSF.

This clonotype was recorded many times. The rearrangement links TRBV20-1 to TRBJ2-1, with D perhaps matching TRBD1 or TRBD2 (5 bases each). V lost 1 base and J 8 bases, leaving 18 bases between the germline ends. CDR1 is DFQATT, CDR2 SNEGSKA, per germline (reference sequence). This CDR3 has 15 amino acids. The CDR3 region is CSARVPSRRTHEQFF. The CDR3 coding sequence is TGCAGTGCTAGAGTGCCTAGCAGGAGGACACATGAGCAGTTCTTC.

In this sample, this clonotype turned up many times. This chain links TRBV19 with TRBJ2-3; TRBD1 matches 9 bases. CDR1 and CDR2 from the germline V gene are LNHDA and SQIVND (reference sequence). Trimming cost V 10 bases and J 6 bases; bases outside gene matches: 5. The CDR3 has 12 residues. The CDR3 bases are TGTGCCATCCGGGACAGGGTCGATACGCAGTATTTT. The encoded protein is CAIRDRVDTQYF.

This clonotype was recorded at least ten times. The CDR3 DNA is TGTGCCAGCAGCCAGTGGCGAGCCTATACGCAGTATTTT. This translates into CASSQWRAYTQYF. The J gene is TRBJ2-3, the V gene TRBV7-9, with D unresolved. Per germline, CDR1 SEHNR and CDR2 FQNEAQ (reference sequence). Deletions cut 5 bases from V and 7 bases from J, with 13 bases between. The CDR3 contains 13 residues. Full variable domain (rest looked up from reference TRBV7-9 and TRBJ2-3): DTGVSQNPRHKITKRGQNVTFRCDPISEHNRLYWYRQTLGQGPEFLTYFQNEAQLEKSRLLSDRFSAERPKGSFSTLEIQRTEQGDSAMYLCASSQWRAYTQYFGPGTRLTVL.

This chain uses TRBV7-9 with TRBJ1-4; TRBD1 might be the D (5 bases). Per the germline V gene, CDR1 is SEHNR and CDR2 is FQNEAQ (reference sequence). The CDR3 covers 17 residues. The V end lost 1 base, the J end lost 6 bases, and 18 bases lay between the germline ends. The CDR3 bases are TGTGCCAGCAGCTTAGGGGGTGCGGCAGGGAGGGATGAAAAACTGTTTTTT. Residues: CASSLGGAAGRDEKLFF.

V and J are TRBV5-6 and TRBJ2-5; 12 nucleotides match TRBD1. The V gene end was trimmed by 4 bases and the J gene end by 5 bases; junction bases not matched to a gene: 9. The germline V gene has CDR1 SGHDT and CDR2 YYEEEE. The CDR3 consists of 16 residues. The CDR3 DNA is TGTGCCAGCAGCGGGGGGACAGGGGGCGGGCGGGAGACCCAGTACTTC. It is translated as CASSGGTGGGRETQYF.

Ten or more counts support this clonotype. The CDR3 loop reads CASSLGHFNQPQHF. The CDR3 nucleotides read TGTGCCAGCAGTTTAGGCCACTTCAATCAGCCCCAGCATTTT. The rearrangement joins TRBV28 to TRBJ1-5, with D unresolved. With 2 bases removed from V and 3 bases from J, the gap between germline ends came to 8 bases. From germline, CDR1 is MDHEN and CDR2 SYDVKM. This CDR3 is 14 amino acids long.

The chain couples TRBV4-2 to TRBJ2-4; possible D gene TRBD2, 5 bases. Germline V gene lookup returns CDR1 LGHNA and CDR2 YNFKEQ. V was trimmed by 0 bases and J by 7 bases, leaving 22 bases between them. This CDR3 contains 18 residues. In DNA form, the CDR3 reads TGTGCCAGCAGCCAAGATCCCTTTGCTAGCCGGGTGTTGAACATTCAGTACTTC. Translated, it gives CASSQDPFASRVLNIQYF.

This chain links TRBV7-9 with TRBJ1-1; D not certain. Germline values: CDR1 SEHNR, CDR2 FQNEAQ (reference sequence). This CDR3 has 14 residues. The germline V and J ends were trimmed by 0 bases and 6 bases, with 11 bases remaining between them. In DNA, the CDR3 is TGTGCCAGCAGCTTAGCGCATGGAGGTCCTGAAGCTTTCTTT. Amino acid sequence: CASSLAHGGPEAFF.